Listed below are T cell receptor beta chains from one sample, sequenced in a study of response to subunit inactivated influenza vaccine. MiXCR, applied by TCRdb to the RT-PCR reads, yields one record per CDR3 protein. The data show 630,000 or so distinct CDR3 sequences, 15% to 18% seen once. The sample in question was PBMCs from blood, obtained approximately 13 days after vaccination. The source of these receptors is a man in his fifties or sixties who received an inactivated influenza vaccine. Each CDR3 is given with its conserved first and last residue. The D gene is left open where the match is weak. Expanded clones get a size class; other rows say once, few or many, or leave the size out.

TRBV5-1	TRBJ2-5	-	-	CASSLDSVETQYF	TGCGCCAGCAGCCTGGACAGTGTTGAGACCCAGTACTTC
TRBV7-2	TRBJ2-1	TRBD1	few	CASSGRDRGEREQFF	TGTGCCAGCAGCGGCCGGGACAGGGGAGAAAGGGAGCAGTTCTTC
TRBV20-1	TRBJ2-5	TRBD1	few	CSADRGIQETQYF	TGCAGTGCCGACAGGGGGATACAAGAGACCCAGTACTTC
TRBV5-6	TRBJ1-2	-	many	CASSLGRRANYGYTF	TGTGCCAGCAGCTTGGGACGTAGAGCTAACTATGGCTACACCTTC
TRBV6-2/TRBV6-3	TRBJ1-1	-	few	CASSLTSGSFEAFF	TGTGCCAGCAGCCTGACATCAGGAAGCTTTGAAGCTTTCTTT
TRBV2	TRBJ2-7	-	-	CASNQYARGASHEQYF	TGTGCCAGCAACCAGTATGCCAGGGGAGCATCACACGAGCAGTACTTC
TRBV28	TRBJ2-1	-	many	CASVGLSSYNEQFF	TGTGCCAGCGTGGGTCTTAGCTCCTACAATGAGCAGTTCTTC
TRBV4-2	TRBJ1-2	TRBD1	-	CASSRSGQDLYGYTF	TGTGCCAGCAGCCGGTCGGGACAGGATCTCTATGGCTACACCTTC
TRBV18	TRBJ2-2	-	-	CASSPQGLGELFF	TGTGCCAGCTCACCCCAGGGCCTCGGGGAGCTGTTTTTT
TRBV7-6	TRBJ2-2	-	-	CASSLEAGSDTGELFF	TGTGCCAGCAGCTTAGAGGCGGGATCGGACACCGGGGAGCTGTTTTTT
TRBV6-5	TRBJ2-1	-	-	CASSYSTVGNNEQFF	TGTGCCAGCAGTTACTCGACGGTGGGGAACAATGAGCAGTTCTTC
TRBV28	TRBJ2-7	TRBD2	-	CASSPNGRAVSEQYF	TGTGCCAGCAGCCCTAACGGGAGGGCCGTAAGCGAGCAGTACTTC
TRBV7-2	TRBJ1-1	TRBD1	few	CASSLGQGAQLEAFF	TGTGCCAGCAGCCTGGGCCAGGGGGCTCAGCTCGAAGCTTTCTTT
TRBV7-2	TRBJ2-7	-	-	CASSSLGQYEQYF	TGTGCCAGCAGCTCCCTCGGACAGTACGAGCAGTACTTC
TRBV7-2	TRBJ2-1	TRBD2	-	CASSKRTSGDNEQFF	TGTGCCAGCAGCAAGAGGACTAGCGGGGATAATGAGCAGTTCTTC
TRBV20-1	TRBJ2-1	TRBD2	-	CSASRSSGRDVNEQFF	TGCAGTGCTAGTCGATCTAGCGGGAGGGATGTCAATGAGCAGTTCTTC
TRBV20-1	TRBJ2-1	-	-	CSATPTGLTYNEQFF	TGCAGTGCTACTCCGACAGGTCTTACCTACAATGAGCAGTTCTTC
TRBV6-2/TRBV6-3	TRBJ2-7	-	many	CASSGGVAYEQYF	TGTGCCAGCAGCGGGGGTGTCGCCTACGAGCAGTACTTC
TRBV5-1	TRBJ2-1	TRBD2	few	CASSRRLAGESLSYNEQFF	TGCGCCAGCAGCCGAAGACTAGCGGGAGAGTCCCTCTCCTACAATGAGCAGTTCTTC
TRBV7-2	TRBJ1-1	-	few	CASSLASGDAEAFF	TGTGCCAGCAGCTTAGCTTCGGGGGACGCTGAAGCTTTCTTT
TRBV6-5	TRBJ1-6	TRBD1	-	CASSYSAGGRAPLHF	TGTGCCAGCAGTTACTCGGCAGGGGGTAGGGCACCCCTCCACTTT
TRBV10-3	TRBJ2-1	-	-	CAIGPGQPKGGDYNEQFF	TGTGCCATCGGCCCCGGTCAACCAAAGGGGGGGGACTACAATGAGCAGTTCTTC
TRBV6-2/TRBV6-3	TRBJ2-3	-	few	CASSYSSFTDTQYF	TGTGCCAGCAGTTACTCGTCCTTCACAGATACGCAGTATTTT
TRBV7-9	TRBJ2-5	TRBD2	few	CASRTSGGQETQYF	TGTGCCAGCAGGACTAGCGGGGGCCAAGAGACCCAGTACTTC
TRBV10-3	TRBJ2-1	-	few	CAISVGSRGDEQFF	TGTGCCATCAGTGTGGGATCAAGAGGCGATGAGCAGTTCTTC
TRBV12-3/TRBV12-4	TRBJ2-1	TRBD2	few	CASRIIAGENNEQFF	TGTGCCAGCAGGATAATAGCGGGGGAAAACAATGAGCAGTTCTTC
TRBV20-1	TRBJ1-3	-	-	CSAPQTRRSGNTIYF	TGCAGTGCTCCGCAGACACGCCGCTCTGGAAACACCATATATTTT
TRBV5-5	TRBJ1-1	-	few	CASSGGENTEAFF	TGTGCCAGCAGCGGGGGAGAAAACACTGAAGCTTTCTTT
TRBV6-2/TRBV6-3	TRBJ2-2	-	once	CATIARNTGELFF	TGTGCCACCATTGCAAGGAACACCGGGGAGCTGTTTTTT
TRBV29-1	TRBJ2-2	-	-	CSAQARGHGELFF	TGCAGCGCCCAGGCCAGGGGCCACGGGGAGCTGTTTTTT
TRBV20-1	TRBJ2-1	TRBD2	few	CSARDLGGSEQFF	TGCAGTGCTAGAGATCTCGGGGGGAGTGAGCAGTTCTTC
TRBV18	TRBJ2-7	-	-	CASSEGMRSEQYF	TGTGCCAGCTCAGAAGGGATGAGGTCTGAGCAGTACTTC
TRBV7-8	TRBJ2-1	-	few	CASSLLTGSHEQFF	TGTGCCAGCAGCTTACTCACAGGGAGCCATGAGCAGTTCTTC
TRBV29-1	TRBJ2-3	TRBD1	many	CSVEDLARGITDTQYF	TGCAGCGTTGAAGACCTGGCCAGGGGGATCACAGATACGCAGTATTTT
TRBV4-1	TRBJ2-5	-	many	CASSHSNGGLQETQYF	TGCGCCAGCAGCCATTCTAATGGGGGACTGCAAGAGACCCAGTACTTC
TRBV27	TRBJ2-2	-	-	CASSTLYTGELFF	TGTGCCAGCAGCACCCTATACACCGGGGAGCTGTTTTTT
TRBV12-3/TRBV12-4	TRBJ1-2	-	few	CASTRGSARYGYTF	TGTGCCAGCACCCGGGGGAGCGCCAGATATGGCTACACCTTC
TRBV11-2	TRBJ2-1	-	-	CASSPGQNYNEQFF	TGTGCCAGCAGCCCCGGACAGAACTACAATGAGCAGTTCTTC
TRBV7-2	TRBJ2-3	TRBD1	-	CASSLAGQGADTQYF	TGTGCCAGCAGCTTAGCGGGACAGGGGGCAGATACGCAGTATTTT
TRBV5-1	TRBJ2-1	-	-	CASSFRLGALYNEQFF	TGCGCCAGCAGCTTCCGACTGGGGGCCCTTTACAATGAGCAGTTCTTC